These 15 T cell receptor beta chains came from one sample sequenced in a study of early T cells in non-severe SARS-CoV-2 infection. TCRdb independently ran MiXCR on the 5' RACE reads; one entry per CDR3 protein. Here the sample spans 75,000 to 90,000 distinct CDR3 sequences, roughly 5.7% being singletons. The sample taken for sequencing was whole blood. Receptors originate from an adult who was a healthcare worker with PCR-confirmed SARS-CoV-2 infection or an uninfected control (not recorded which).

In this sample, this clonotype turned up many times. The chain uses TRBV5-1 and TRBJ2-7; a possible D gene is TRBD2 (5 bases). Trimming took off 4 bases at V and 6 bases at J, with 14 bases between the two ends. Germline CDR1 is SGHRS and CDR2 is YFSETQ. The length of the CDR3 is 13 residues. CDR3 residues: CASSPRVGVEQYF. CDR3 DNA sequence: TGCGCCAGCAGCCCAAGAGTCGGGGTCGAGCAGTACTTC.

This clonotype was observed a handful of times. The V gene is TRBV9, the J gene TRBJ1-5; the D gene is possibly TRBD1 (6 bases). There are 15 residues in the CDR3. Germline loops: CDR1 SGDLS, CDR2 YYNGEE. Trimming removed 4 bases at V and 6 bases at J, with 17 bases between. CDR3 amino acids: CASSPRQGQGQPQHF. CDR3 in DNA: TGTGCCAGCAGCCCTCGCCAGGGGCAGGGTCAGCCCCAGCATTTT.

This clonotype was picked up a small number of times. The chain is built from TRBV14 and TRBJ2-7; 8 bases map to TRBD1. J gave up 3 bases and V 4 bases, and 5 bases lay outside the gene matches. The CDR3 loop spans 14 amino acids. In germline, CDR1 is SGHDN, CDR2 FVKESK. CDR3 in DNA: TGTGCCAGCAGCCGCGGACAGGGTTACTACGAGCAGTACTTC. The encoded protein is CASSRGQGYYEQYF.

This clonotype has only a few counts. The CDR3 loop reads CASSSISVNTEAFF. CDR3 nucleotides: TGTGCCAGCAGTTCCATTAGCGTGAACACTGAAGCTTTCTTT. This chain uses TRBV5-5 with TRBJ1-1, with D hard to call. There are 14 residues in the CDR3. CDR1 is SGHKS and CDR2 is YYEKEE in the germline V gene (reference sequence). With 5 bases removed from V and 0 bases from J, the gap between germline ends came to 11 bases.

The sample holds many counts of this clonotype. The rearrangement uses TRBV10-3 and TRBJ1-5, with TRBD1 matching over 7 bases. V trimming: 4 bases; J trimming: 7 bases; junction bases outside the gene matches: 7. The germline CDR1 and CDR2 sequences are ENHRY and SYGVKD. The CDR3 consists of 14 residues. CDR3 sequence: CAISATGARQPQHF. CDR3 DNA sequence: TGTGCCATCAGTGCCACAGGGGCGCGGCAGCCCCAGCATTTT.

This clonotype occurred many times. The rearrangement links TRBV5-1 to TRBJ2-7; 7 nucleotides align to TRBD1. The V gene's germline CDR1 is SGHRS and CDR2 YFSETQ. The ends lost 7 bases at V and 3 bases at J; junction bases unmatched: 7. The CDR3 spans 13 residues. As DNA, the CDR3 is TGCGCCAGCCGAAGGGACAGCGGCTACGAGCAGTACTTC. This encodes CASRRDSGYEQYF.

The chain combines TRBV5-1 with TRBJ1-2; a weak D match, TRBD1 (6 bases). This CDR3 contains 16 residues. Trimming took off 0 bases at V and 0 bases at J, with 12 bases between the two ends. Per germline, CDR1 SGHRS and CDR2 YFSETQ. CDR3 protein: CASSLGGRTANYGYTF. As DNA, the CDR3 is TGCGCCAGCAGCTTGGGGGGCAGGACAGCTAACTATGGCTACACCTTC.

The chain recombines TRBV20-1 with TRBJ2-3, with D tentatively TRBD2 (6 bases). CDR3 size: 14 residues. Germline CDR1 DFQATT, CDR2 SNEGSKA (reference sequence). Trimming removed 5 bases at V and 0 bases at J, with 12 bases between. DNA of the CDR3: TGCAGTGCTCCTCTAGCGCAGAGCACAGATACGCAGTATTTT. Its protein product is CSAPLAQSTDTQYF.

This clonotype was counted only a few times. The V and J genes are TRBV18 and TRBJ2-3; 9 bases are shared with TRBD2. Germline CDR1 and CDR2: KGHSH and LQKENI. This CDR3 is built from 16 residues. The ends lost 4 bases at V and 5 bases at J; junction bases unmatched: 10. CDR3 sequence (DNA): TGTGCCAGCTCACAATCCAAGACTAGCGGTCTAGATACGCAGTATTTT. It translates to CASSQSKTSGLDTQYF.

The rearrangement uses TRBV19 and TRBJ2-1, with 13 bases fitting TRBD2. The CDR3 has 14 amino acids. Germline V gene sequence: CDR1 LNHDA, CDR2 SQIVND (reference sequence). J was trimmed by 9 bases and V by 5 bases; bases with no gene match: 4. The CDR3 DNA follows: TGTGCCAGTAGTGTACTAGCGGGAGGGGTTGAGCAGTTCTTC. It yields the protein CASSVLAGGVEQFF.

This clonotype came up many times. The rearrangement uses TRBV5-4 and TRBJ2-5, with TRBD2 matching 8 bases. Germline CDR1 SGHNT, CDR2 YYREEE (reference sequence). CDR3 length: 16 residues. V lost 3 bases and J lost 4; bases outside the gene matches: 11. The DNA for the CDR3 is TGTGCCAGCAGCTACCGTGGCGGGGGGCAGGGAGAGACCCAGTACTTC. Translating it yields CASSYRGGGQGETQYF.

This sequence joins TRBV27 and TRBJ2-3, with D possibly matching TRBD2 (7 bases). V dropped 5 bases and J dropped 0 bases, with 21 bases sitting between them. CDR1 is MNHEY and CDR2 is SMNVEV in the germline V gene (reference sequence). The CDR3 has 18 amino acids. DNA for the CDR3: TGTGCCAGCAGTCCGGGACGCCTGCGGGGGCTGAGCACAGATACGCAGTATTTT. Its translation: CASSPGRLRGLSTDTQYF.

This clonotype was seen at least ten times. The chain combines TRBV6-2 or TRBV6-3 with TRBJ2-7; TRBD2 is a possible D gene (6 bases). This CDR3 has 14 amino acids. Trimming took 8 bases from V and 2 from J, leaving 16 bases between them. CDR1 and CDR2 (germline): MNHEY, SVGEGT. CDR3 nucleotides: TGTGCCAGCCGCTGGACTACCAGTACCTACGAGCAGTACTTC. Translated, it gives CASRWTTSTYEQYF.

This clonotype was seen many times. The V and J genes are TRBV29-1 and TRBJ2-1, with TRBD1 matching 8 bases. The germline V gene encodes CDR1 SQVTM and CDR2 ANQGSEA. The CDR3 length is 15 residues. Trimming cost V 6 bases and J 3 bases; bases outside gene matches: 10. DNA for the CDR3: TGCAGCGTCTTGAAAGCGGACAGGGACTACAATGAGCAGTTCTTC. As protein: CSVLKADRDYNEQFF.

This clonotype appeared many times. The V call is TRBV29-1, the J call TRBJ2-1; D ambiguous. The CDR3 covers 14 residues. V dropped 4 bases and J dropped 3 bases, with 13 bases sitting between them. CDR1 is SQVTM and CDR2 is ANQGSEA in the germline V gene. The CDR3 bases are TGCAGCGTTGGGTTCGAACCCTTCTACAATGAGCAGTTCTTC. Protein sequence: CSVGFEPFYNEQFF.